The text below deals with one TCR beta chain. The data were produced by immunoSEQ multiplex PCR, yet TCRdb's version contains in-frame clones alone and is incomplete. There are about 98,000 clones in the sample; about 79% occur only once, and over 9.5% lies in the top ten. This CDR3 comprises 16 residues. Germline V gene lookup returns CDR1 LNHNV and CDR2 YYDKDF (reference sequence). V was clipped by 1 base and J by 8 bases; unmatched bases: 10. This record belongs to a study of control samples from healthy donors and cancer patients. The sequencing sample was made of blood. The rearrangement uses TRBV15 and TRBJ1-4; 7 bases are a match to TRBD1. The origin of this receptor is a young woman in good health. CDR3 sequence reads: CATSRAGTVGDEKLFF. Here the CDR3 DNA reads TGTGCCACCAGCAGAGCCGGGACAGTGGGGGACGAAAAACTGTTTTTT.